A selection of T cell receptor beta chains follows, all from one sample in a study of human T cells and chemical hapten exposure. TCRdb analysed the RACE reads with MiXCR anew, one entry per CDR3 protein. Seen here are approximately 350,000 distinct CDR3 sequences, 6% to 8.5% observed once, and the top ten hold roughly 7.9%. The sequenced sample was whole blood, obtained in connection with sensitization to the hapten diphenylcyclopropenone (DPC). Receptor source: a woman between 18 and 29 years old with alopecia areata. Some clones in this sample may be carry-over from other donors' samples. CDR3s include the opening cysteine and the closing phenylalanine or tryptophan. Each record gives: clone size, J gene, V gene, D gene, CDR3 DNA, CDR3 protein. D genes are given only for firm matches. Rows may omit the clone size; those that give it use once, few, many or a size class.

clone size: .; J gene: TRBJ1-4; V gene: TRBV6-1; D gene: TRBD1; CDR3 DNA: TGTGCCAGCAGTGAGGACAGGTTAAATGAAAAACTGTTTTTT; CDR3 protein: CASSEDRLNEKLFF
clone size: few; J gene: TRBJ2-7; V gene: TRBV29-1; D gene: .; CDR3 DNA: TGCAGCGTTGAAGATCTGGGCAGGGTAGAAGGTAGCGAGCAGTACTTC; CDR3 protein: CSVEDLGRVEGSEQYF
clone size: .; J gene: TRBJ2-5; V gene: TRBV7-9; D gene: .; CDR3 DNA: TGTGCCAGCAGCTTAGGTCCGGGGGAAGAGACCCAGTACTTC; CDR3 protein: CASSLGPGEETQYF
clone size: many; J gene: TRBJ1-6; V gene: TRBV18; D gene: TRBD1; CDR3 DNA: TGTGCCAGCTCACCATCAGGGGGAACCTATAATTCACCCCTCCACTTT; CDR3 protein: CASSPSGGTYNSPLHF
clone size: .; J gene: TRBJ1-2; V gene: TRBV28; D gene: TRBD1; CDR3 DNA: TGTGCCAGCAGAGAAGGGGGCCCCTATGGCTACACCTTC; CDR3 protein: CASREGGPYGYTF
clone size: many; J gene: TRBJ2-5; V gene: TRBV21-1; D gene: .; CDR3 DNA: TGTGCCAGCAGCAAAAACCGCCAAGAGACCCAGTACTTC; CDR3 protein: CASSKNRQETQYF
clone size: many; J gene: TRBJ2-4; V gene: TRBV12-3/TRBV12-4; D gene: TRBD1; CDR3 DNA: TGTGCCAGCAGTTTAGGGGACAGGGGTGTCAAAAACATTCAGTACTTC; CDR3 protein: CASSLGDRGVKNIQYF
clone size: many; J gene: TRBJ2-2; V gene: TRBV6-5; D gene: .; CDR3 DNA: TGTGCCAGCAGTTACTCGGACAGTTTCACCGGGGAGCTGTTTTTT; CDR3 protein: CASSYSDSFTGELFF
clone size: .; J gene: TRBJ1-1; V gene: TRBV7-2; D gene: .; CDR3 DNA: TGTGCCAGCAGTCAAAATGTAGGGGACGACATTGCTTTCTTT; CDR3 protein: CASSQNVGDDIAFF
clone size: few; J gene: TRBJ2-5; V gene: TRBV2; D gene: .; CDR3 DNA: TGTGCCAGCAGTGAATTGGGGCAGAAAGAGACCCAGTACTTC; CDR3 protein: CASSELGQKETQYF
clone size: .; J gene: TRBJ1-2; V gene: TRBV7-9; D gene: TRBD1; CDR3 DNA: TGTGCCAGCAGACCCGACAGGGAGGAGGACGGCTACACCTTC; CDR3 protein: CASRPDREEDGYTF
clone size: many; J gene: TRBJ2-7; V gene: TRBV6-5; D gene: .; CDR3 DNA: TGTGCCAGCAGTTCCGATCGAGAGCAGTACTTC; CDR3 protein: CASSSDREQYF
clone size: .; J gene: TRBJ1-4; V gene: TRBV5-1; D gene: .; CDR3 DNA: TGCGCCAGCAGCTCCGGATGGGCGACAGGCCAGGGAAGTGAACTGTTTTTT; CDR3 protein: CASSSGWATGQGSELFF
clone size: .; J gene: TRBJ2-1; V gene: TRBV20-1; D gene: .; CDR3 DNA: TGCAGTGGGCGGGGATCCTACAATGAGCAGTTCTTC; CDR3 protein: CSGRGSYNEQFF
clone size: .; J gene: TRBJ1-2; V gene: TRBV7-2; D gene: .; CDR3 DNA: TGTGCCAGCAGCCTCCCGCCCACTCAAACCTATGGCTACACCTTC; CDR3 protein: CASSLPPTQTYGYTF
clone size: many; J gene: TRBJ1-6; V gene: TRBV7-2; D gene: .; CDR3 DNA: TGTGCCAGCAGCGGTGGATTTTATAATTCACCCCTCCACTTT; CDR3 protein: CASSGGFYNSPLHF
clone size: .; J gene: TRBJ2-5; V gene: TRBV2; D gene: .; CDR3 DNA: TGTGCCAGCAGTGAAGCGCATGCGGACAGAAAAGAGACCCAGTACTTC; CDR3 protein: CASSEAHADRKETQYF
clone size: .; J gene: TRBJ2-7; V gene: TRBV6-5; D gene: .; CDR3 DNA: TGTGCCAGCAGTACGGGCCCTGCCTACGAGCAGTACTTC; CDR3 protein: CASSTGPAYEQYF
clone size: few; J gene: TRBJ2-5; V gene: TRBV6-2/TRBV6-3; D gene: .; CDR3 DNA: TGTGCCAGCGTCGAGTACACCGCCGGGCCAGAGACCCAGTACTTC; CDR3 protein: CASVEYTAGPETQYF
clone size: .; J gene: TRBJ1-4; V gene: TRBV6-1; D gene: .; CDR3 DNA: TGTGCCAGCAGTCATACAGGTCGCGGGGAAAAACTGTTTTTT; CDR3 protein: CASSHTGRGEKLFF
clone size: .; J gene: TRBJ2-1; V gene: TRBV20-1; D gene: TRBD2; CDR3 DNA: TGCAGTGCCAAAACTAGCGGGGGGGCCGCTGAGCAGTTCTTC; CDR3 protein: CSAKTSGGAAEQFF
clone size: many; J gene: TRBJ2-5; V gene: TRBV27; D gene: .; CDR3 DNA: TGTGCCAGCAGCCCGAATTGGGGGCCTGGAGAGACCCAGTACTTC; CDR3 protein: CASSPNWGPGETQYF
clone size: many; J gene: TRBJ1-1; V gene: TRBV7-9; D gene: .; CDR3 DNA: TGTGCCAGCAGCTTAGAGGGGTCCCGAAACACTGAAGCTTTCTTT; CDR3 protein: CASSLEGSRNTEAFF
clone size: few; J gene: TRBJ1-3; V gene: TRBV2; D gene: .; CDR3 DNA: TGTGCCAGCAGTCTACAATCCGGGGGAGGAAACACCATATATTTT; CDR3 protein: CASSLQSGGGNTIYF
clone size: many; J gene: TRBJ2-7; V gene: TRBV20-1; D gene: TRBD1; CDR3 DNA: TGCAGTGCCCCGCCCCAGGGGGCCAACGAGCAGTACTTC; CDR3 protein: CSAPPQGANEQYF
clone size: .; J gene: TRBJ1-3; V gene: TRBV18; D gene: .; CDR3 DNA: TGTGCCAGCTCACCACAGGAAACTACCTCTGGAAACACCATATATTTT; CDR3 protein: CASSPQETTSGNTIYF
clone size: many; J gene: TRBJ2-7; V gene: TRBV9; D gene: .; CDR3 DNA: TGTGCCAGCAATCAAGGCGGCGCGAGCTCCTACGAGCAGTACTTC; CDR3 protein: CASNQGGASSYEQYF
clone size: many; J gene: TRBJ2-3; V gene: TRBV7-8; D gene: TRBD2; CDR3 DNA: TGTGCCAGCAGCTACCGGCGGGGGTTAAGAGATACGCAGTATTTT; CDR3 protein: CASSYRRGLRDTQYF
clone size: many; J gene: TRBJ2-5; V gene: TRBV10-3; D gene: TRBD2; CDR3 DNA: TGTGCCATCGGGACTAGCGGGGGGGCCTTGGAGACCCAGTACTTC; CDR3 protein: CAIGTSGGALETQYF
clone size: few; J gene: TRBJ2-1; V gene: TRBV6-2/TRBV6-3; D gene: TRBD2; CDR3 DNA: TGTGCCAGCAGTGCACATAGCGGGGGGAACTACAATGAGCAGTTCTTC; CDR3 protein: CASSAHSGGNYNEQFF
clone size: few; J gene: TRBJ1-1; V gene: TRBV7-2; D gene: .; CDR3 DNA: TGTGCCAGCAGCTTAAATCGACAGGACGCTTTCTTT; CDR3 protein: CASSLNRQDAFF
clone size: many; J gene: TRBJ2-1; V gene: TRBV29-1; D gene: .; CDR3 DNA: TGCAGCGTAACCAGGGCGAGGGAGCAGTTCTTC; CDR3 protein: CSVTRAREQFF
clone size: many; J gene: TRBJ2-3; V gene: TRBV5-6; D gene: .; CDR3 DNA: TGTGCCAGCAGCTTCGGGACTGTCACAGATACGCAGTATTTT; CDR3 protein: CASSFGTVTDTQYF
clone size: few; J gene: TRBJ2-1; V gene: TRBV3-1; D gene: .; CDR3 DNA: TGTGCCAGCAGCCAAGATACGGCGCTAGTGCAGTTCTTC; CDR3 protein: CASSQDTALVQFF
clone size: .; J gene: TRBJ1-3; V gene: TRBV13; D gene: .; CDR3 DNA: TGTGCCAGCAGCTTACGCGGACCGGCACCGGGAAACACCATATATTTT; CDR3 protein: CASSLRGPAPGNTIYF
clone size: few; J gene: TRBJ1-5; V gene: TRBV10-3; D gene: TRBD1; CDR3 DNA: TGTGCCATCAGTACAGCGGGACAGGGCACTGGCGATCAGCCCCAGCATTTT; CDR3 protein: CAISTAGQGTGDQPQHF
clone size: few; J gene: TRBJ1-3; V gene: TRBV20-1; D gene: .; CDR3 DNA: TGCAGTGCTCGACAGCTATCAGGAAACACCATATATTTT; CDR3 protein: CSARQLSGNTIYF
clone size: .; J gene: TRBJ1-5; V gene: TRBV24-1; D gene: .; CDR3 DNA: TGTGCCACCAGTGCCGACGGGACCGGTAATCAGCCCCAGCATTTT; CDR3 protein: CATSADGTGNQPQHF
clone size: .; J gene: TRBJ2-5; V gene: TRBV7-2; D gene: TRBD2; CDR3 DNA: TGTGCCAGCAGCTTAAGAGGCGGGGGGCTCCTACGCCAGGAGACCCAGTACTTC; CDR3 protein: CASSLRGGGLLRQETQYF
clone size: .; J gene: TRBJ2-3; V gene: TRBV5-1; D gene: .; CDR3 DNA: TGCGCCAGCAGCCAAACAGCCACAGATACGCAGTATTTT; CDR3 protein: CASSQTATDTQYF
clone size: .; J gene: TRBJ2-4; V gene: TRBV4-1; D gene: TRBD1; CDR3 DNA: TGCGCCAGCAGACAACCGGGACAGGGGAAAGCCAAAAACATTCAGTACTTC; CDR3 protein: CASRQPGQGKAKNIQYF
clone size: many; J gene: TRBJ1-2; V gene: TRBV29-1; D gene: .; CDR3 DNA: TGCAGCGTTGAGGAAATGGGCAACTATGGCTACACCTTC; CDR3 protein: CSVEEMGNYGYTF
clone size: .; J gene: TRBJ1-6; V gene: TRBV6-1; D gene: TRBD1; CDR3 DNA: TGTGCCAGCAGTGGAACGACAGCCGGGACAGATAATTCACCCCTCCACTTT; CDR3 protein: CASSGTTAGTDNSPLHF
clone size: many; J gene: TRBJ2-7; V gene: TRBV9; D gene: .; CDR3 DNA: TGTGCCAGCAGCCCCGGCACCTACAGGGCCTACGAGCAGTACTTC; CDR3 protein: CASSPGTYRAYEQYF
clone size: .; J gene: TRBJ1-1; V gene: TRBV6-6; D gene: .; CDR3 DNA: TGTGCCAGCAGGCTAGACGGTCCGGTGACTGAAGCTTTCTTT; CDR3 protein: CASRLDGPVTEAFF
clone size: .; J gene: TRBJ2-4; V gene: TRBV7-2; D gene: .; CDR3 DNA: TGTGCCAGCAGCTTAGCGGGGGACAAAAACATTCAGTACTTC; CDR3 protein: CASSLAGDKNIQYF
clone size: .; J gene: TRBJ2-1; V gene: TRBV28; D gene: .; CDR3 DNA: TGTGCCAGCAGTGCAACGACAGTTAACAATGAGCAGTTCTTC; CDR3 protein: CASSATTVNNEQFF
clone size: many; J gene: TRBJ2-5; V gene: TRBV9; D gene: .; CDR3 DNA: TGTGCCAGCAGCGTAGGAAGGGGGGAGACCCAGTACTTC; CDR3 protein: CASSVGRGETQYF
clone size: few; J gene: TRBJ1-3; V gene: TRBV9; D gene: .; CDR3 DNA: TGTGCCAGCAGCGTAGAGGTAGACTCTGGAAACACCATATATTTT; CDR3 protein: CASSVEVDSGNTIYF
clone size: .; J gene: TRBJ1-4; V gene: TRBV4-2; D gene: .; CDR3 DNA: TGTGCCAGCAGCCAAGATGGGCGGGAGGGATTTACTCAAAAACTGTTTTTT; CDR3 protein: CASSQDGREGFTQKLFF